The text below deals with one T cell receptor (beta chain). These data are taken from a study of T-cell reconstitution after alpha-beta-depleted transplantation in children. Unique molecular identifiers tagged the TCRbeta library. Each CDR3 protein gets one entry after TCRdb re-called the PCR reads with MiXCR. The sample carries about 610,000 distinct CDR3 sequences, over 9.5% recorded once. CDR1 and CDR2 from the germline V gene are DFQATT and SNEGSKA (reference sequence). CDR3 length: 15 residues. Trimming removed 3 bases at V and 1 base at J, with 15 bases between. The sequence was obtained from a human donor who donated a stem cell graft to a child with acute myeloid leukemia. V and J are TRBV20-1 and TRBJ1-1; tentatively, D is TRBD1 (6 bases). This specimen was PBMCs from the stem cell graft donor, taken from the stem cell graft. The CDR3 nucleotides read TGCAGTGCTAGCAGCCAGGGGACGGGGAACACTGAAGCTTTCTTT. This codes for CSASSQGTGNTEAFF.